A single sample gave rise to the 13 T cell receptor beta chains below, sequenced in a study of blood T cell repertoires in COVID-19. Produced via immunoSEQ multiplex PCR; TCRdb's table is partial and in-frame only. The sample has about 210,000 clones; 70% to 90% are singletons. Sequencing was done on a sample of PBMCs or T cells enriched from blood (not recorded which). Receptor source: a man in his thirties or forties with acute COVID-19.

The rearrangement joins TRBV27 to TRBJ2-2, with D maybe TRBD2 (6 bases). The V gene lost 2 bases and the J gene lost 4 bases, with 17 bases spanning the gap. This CDR3 region has 17 residues. Germline-derived CDR1 and CDR2 are MNHEY and SMNVEV (reference sequence). The CDR3 region is CASSLGGTVGPTGELFF. The DNA of the CDR3 is TGTGCCAGCAGTTTAGGAGGGACCGTAGGACCCACCGGGGAGCTGTTTTTT.

CDR3 residues: CASSQDRGSETQYF. DNA of the CDR3: TGTGCCAGCAGCCAAGATAGGGGGTCCGAGACCCAGTACTTC. The chain combines TRBV3-1 (or the pseudogene TRBV3-2) with TRBJ2-5, with a possible D match to TRBD1 (6 bases). Germline loops: CDR1 LGHDT, CDR2 YNNKEL (reference sequence). Trimming took 0 bases from V and 5 from J, leaving 10 bases between them. The CDR3 sequence is 14 residues long.

The J gene is TRBJ1-3, the V gene TRBV6-5; D unclear. The germline V and J ends were trimmed by 6 bases and 4 bases, with 7 bases remaining between them. The CDR3 is 12 residues long. The germline CDR1 and CDR2 sequences are MNHEY and SVGAGI. CDR3 coding DNA: TGTGCCAGCAGGGGAGGGGGAAACACCATATATTTT. As protein: CASRGGGNTIYF.

This chain joins TRBV5-1 and TRBJ1-3; D gene unclear. Germline values: CDR1 SGHRS, CDR2 YFSETQ. V was trimmed by 0 bases and J by 2 bases, leaving 9 bases between them. The CDR3 spans 15 residues. CDR3 nucleotide sequence: TGCGCCAGCAGCTTGGACGGGAGACCTGGAAACACCATATATTTT. As protein: CASSLDGRPGNTIYF.

The count of this clone is one. The V and J genes are TRBV2 and TRBJ2-5; perhaps TRBD1 as D (6 bases). Germline loops: CDR1 SNHLY, CDR2 FYNNEI. The CDR3 extends over 16 amino acids. Trimming took off 5 bases at V and 3 bases at J, with 19 bases between the two ends. CDR3 protein: CASSHYPGTQKETQYF. The CDR3 DNA reads TGTGCCAGCAGTCACTACCCCGGGACACAAAAAGAGACCCAGTACTTC.

The J gene is TRBJ2-5, the V gene TRBV2; 13 nucleotides align to TRBD2. In germline, CDR1 is SNHLY, CDR2 FYNNEI. Germline trimming cut 10 bases from V and 13 bases from J; bases unmatched to any gene: 12. The CDR3 is 13 amino acids. CDR3: CATWTSGGSHPYF. CDR3 bases: TGTGCCACCTGGACTAGCGGGGGCTCCCATCCGTACTTC.

This chain links TRBV5-1 with TRBJ1-6; D may be TRBD1 (5 bases). Trimming shortened V by 5 bases and J by 7 bases, and 13 bases separated the two germline ends. Germline V CDR1 and CDR2: SGHRS, YFSETQ. This CDR3 spans 14 amino acids. In DNA, the CDR3 is TGCGCCAGCAGTTCCGGGACTCTGAATTCACCCCTCCACTTT. Protein: CASSSGTLNSPLHF. Combining the CDR3 with reference TRBV5-1 and TRBJ1-6 gives the whole variable domain KAGVTQTPRYLIKTRGQQVTLSCSPISGHRSVSWYQQTPGQGLQFLFEYFSETQRNKGNFPGRFSGRQFSNSRSEMNVSTLELGDSALYLCASSSGTLNSPLHFGNGTRLTVT.

This clone came up a few times. This sequence joins TRBV9 and TRBJ1-3; 10 bases agree with TRBD1. The germline CDR1 and CDR2 sequences are SGDLS and YYNGEE. The CDR3 runs 19 residues. Trimming cost V 0 bases and J 5 bases; bases outside gene matches: 14. The CDR3 spells CASSVVGGPGQGIRNTIYF. In nucleotides, the CDR3 is TGTGCCAGCAGCGTAGTAGGGGGACCGGGACAGGGGATAAGAAACACCATATATTTT.

The chain joins TRBV6-5 to TRBJ2-2; TRBD1 might be the D (5 bases). The CDR3 length is 14 residues. Trimming removed 5 bases at V and 8 bases at J, with 15 bases between. CDR1 and CDR2 (germline): MNHEY, SVGAGI. CDR3 in amino acids: CASSNQGQSGELFF. The CDR3 nucleotides read TGTGCCAGCAGTAACCAGGGTCAAAGTGGGGAGCTGTTTTTT.

The chain employs TRBV14 and TRBJ2-7, with D perhaps matching TRBD1 (6 bases). The CDR3 contains 15 residues. With 4 bases removed from V and 0 bases from J, the gap between germline ends came to 13 bases. The germline V gene encodes CDR1 SGHDN and CDR2 FVKESK. In DNA, the CDR3 is TGTGCCAGCAGCCCCAGGGGCCTAATCTCCTACGAGCAGTACTTC. This codes for CASSPRGLISYEQYF.

The rearrangement joins TRBV5-4 to TRBJ2-5, with 10 bases lining up with TRBD1. V lost 6 bases to trimming and J lost 4 bases; unmatched junction nucleotides: 6. CDR3 length: 14 residues. From germline, CDR1 is SGHNT and CDR2 YYREEE (reference sequence). The CDR3 region is CASTDRGPGETQYF. Here the CDR3 DNA reads TGTGCCAGCACCGACAGGGGGCCCGGAGAGACCCAGTACTTC. Full variable domain (outside the CDR3, taken from reference TRBV5-4 and TRBJ2-5): ETGVTQSPTHLIKTRGQQVTLRCSSQSGHNTVSWYQQALGQGPQFIFQYYREEENGRGNFPPRFSGLQFPNYSSELNVNALELDDSALYLCASTDRGPGETQYFGPGTRLLVL.

The V and J genes are TRBV10-1 and TRBJ2-4; 8 nucleotides agree with TRBD1. The ends lost 3 bases at V and 0 bases at J; junction bases unmatched: 4. The CDR3 spans 16 residues. Germline V gives CDR1 WNHNN, CDR2 SYGVQD (reference sequence). The CDR3 loop reads CASSENRGVAKNIQYF. The CDR3 DNA is TGCGCCAGCAGTGAAAACAGGGGGGTAGCCAAAAACATTCAGTACTTC.

This clone was picked up one time. The V and J genes are TRBV5-4 and TRBJ2-2, with a possible D match to TRBD1 (5 bases). CDR3 length: 15 residues. V lost 1 base and J 4 bases, leaving 11 bases between the germline ends. The germline V gene has CDR1 SGHNT and CDR2 YYREEE (reference sequence). CDR3 bases: TGTGCCAGCAGCTTGCCCGACAGCAGCACCGGGGAGCTGTTTTTT. This codes for CASSLPDSSTGELFF.